This is a list of T cell receptor beta chains from one sample in a study of cytomegalovirus exposure and HLA in healthy donors. Clones were sequenced by immunoSEQ multiplex PCR, and TCRdb holds only the in-frame ones, with some missing. The table shows 150,000 to 200,000 clones, with 76% occurring only once. The sample was PBMCs. These receptors were taken from a woman between 25 and 40 years old in good health and CMV-seropositive. CDR3s leave out the opening cysteine and the closing phenylalanine or tryptophan.

v_gene	j_gene	CDR3aa
TRBV9	TRBJ2-3	ASSVAPGGVSTQY
TRBV25-1	TRBJ2-1	ASSESVGFSEQF
TRBV29-1	TRBJ2-6	SVRTAFISGANVLT
TRBV29-1	TRBJ2-5	SVESQVGETQY
TRBV5-6	TRBJ1-3	ASSLGGQGAGNTIY
TRBV19	TRBJ2-7	ASSIVGAYEQY
TRBV7-2	TRBJ2-5	ASSPDRDQETQY
TRBV10-3	TRBJ2-3	AISPSSGGGDTQY
TRBV7-9	TRBJ1-1	ASSLTGAGNTEAF
TRBV7-8	TRBJ1-5	ASRRRDRSYSNQPQH
TRBV28	TRBJ1-2	ASTPSRGRYGYT
TRBV27	TRBJ2-3	ASSLGGGSDTQY
TRBV6-5	TRBJ2-5	ASSFSALETQY
TRBV7-3	TRBJ1-2	ASSPGQNYGYT
TRBV30	TRBJ2-7	ASRPGDGYEQY
TRBV2	TRBJ2-3	ASTPGLAGDTQY
TRBV7-4	TRBJ2-2	ASSPPPRDSLGGELF
TRBV7-9	TRBJ1-2	SSSNHRDRGDYGYT
TRBV19	TRBJ2-6	ASAPPAGGVSGANVLT
TRBV6-1	TRBJ2-7	ASSAFSRSSYEQY
TRBV6-6	TRBJ2-7	ASNAPGQGFHEQY
TRBV2	TRBJ2-7	ASTLQDRVHEQY
TRBV9	TRBJ2-3	ASSVDGRGASTDTQY
TRBV4-2	TRBJ2-3	ASSQQGSDTQY
TRBV11-2	TRBJ1-3	ASSLARADTIY
TRBV27	TRBJ2-7	ASSLQPDSSYEQY
TRBV11-2	TRBJ1-1	ASSFQGANTEAF
TRBV28	TRBJ1-2	ASSFRPNYGYT